These 22 T cell receptor beta chains were sequenced from one sample in a study of cytomegalovirus exposure and HLA in healthy donors. PCR was performed using 60 Vbeta and 13 Jbeta primers. Libraries were prepared by immunoSEQ multiplex PCR; TCRdb keeps only in-frame clonotypes and omits some of them. The profile shows roughly 89,000 clones, 80% of them singletons. Sequencing used PBMCs. All receptors derive from a man younger than 30 in good health and CMV-seronegative.

The chain uses TRBV4-1 and TRBJ2-1; D might be TRBD2 (5 bases). CDR3 length: 16 amino acids. Germline CDR1 reads MGHRA; CDR2 reads YSYEKL. V was clipped by 2 bases and J by 8 bases, with 19 bases between them. CDR3 nucleotide sequence: TGCGCCAGCAGCCAAAGCGGACCCAGTTCCGTCGATGAGCAGTTCTTC. Protein product: CASSQSGPSSVDEQFF.

This rearrangement joins TRBV28 to TRBJ2-3; 7 nucleotides agree with TRBD1. The CDR3 length is 13 residues. V trimming: 3 bases; J trimming: 4 bases; junction bases outside the gene matches: 1. Germline V gives CDR1 MDHEN, CDR2 SYDVKM. The DNA for the CDR3 is TGTGCCAGCAGTTTCACAGGGGCAGATACGCAGTATTTT. It yields the protein CASSFTGADTQYF.

The chain recombines TRBV14 with TRBJ1-2, with D tentatively TRBD1 (6 bases). This CDR3 has 14 amino acids. V was pared by 4 bases and J by 8 bases, with 17 bases between. Germline values: CDR1 SGHDN, CDR2 FVKESK. The CDR3 DNA reads TGTGCCAGCAGCCCGACGACAGGTCCACACGGCTACACCTTC. Protein product: CASSPTTGPHGYTF. Full variable domain (missing parts from reference TRBV14 and TRBJ1-2): EAGVTQFPSHSVIEKGQTVTLRCDPISGHDNLYWYRRVMGKEIKFLLHFVKESKQDESGMPNNRFLAERTGGTYSTLKVQPAELEDSGVYFCASSPTTGPHGYTFGSGTRLTVV.

The rearrangement joins TRBV5-6 to TRBJ1-2; no reliable D call. V was pared by 4 bases and J by 3 bases, with 19 bases between. CDR1 is SGHDT, CDR2 YYEEEE, per germline. This CDR3 contains 16 residues. This CDR3 reads CASSRLTDLWDYGYTF. For the CDR3, the DNA is TGTGCCAGCAGCCGACTAACAGACCTGTGGGACTATGGCTACACCTTC.

For the CDR3, the DNA is TGTGCCAGTAGTATAGATTTAGGGGGGGGGAACACTGAAGCTTTCTTT. Amino acids: CASSIDLGGGNTEAFF. The chain has TRBV19 and TRBJ1-1, with D possibly being TRBD1 (6 bases). The CDR3 is made up of 16 amino acids. Per germline, CDR1 LNHDA and CDR2 SQIVND (reference sequence). Trimming removed 0 bases at V and 1 base at J, with 12 bases between.

This clone was picked up a small number of times. V usage is TRBV7-8 and J usage is TRBJ1-3; no definite D call. Between the trimmed V and J ends, which lost 6 bases and 2 bases, there was a span of 17 bases. Germline V gene data show CDR1 as SGHVS and CDR2 as FQNEAQ. The CDR3 runs 16 residues. CDR3 protein: CASRPARVGAGNTIYF. CDR3 sequence (DNA): TGTGCCAGCAGGCCCGCTAGGGTGGGAGCTGGAAACACCATATATTTT. Full variable domain (rest looked up from reference TRBV7-8 and TRBJ1-3): GAGVSQSPRYKVAKRGQDVALRCDPISGHVSLFWYQQALGQGPEFLTYFQNEAQLDKSGLPSDRFFAERPEGSVSTLKIQRTQQEDSAVYLCASRPARVGAGNTIYFGEGSWLTVV.

This clone was counted between two and nine times. The V gene is TRBV7-9, the J gene TRBJ1-3, with D maybe TRBD1 (5 bases). V was shortened by 5 bases and J by 4 bases, with 18 bases between the two germline ends. The CDR3 sequence is 16 residues long. The germline V gene encodes CDR1 SEHNR and CDR2 FQNEAQ (reference sequence). The CDR3, as DNA: TGTGCCAGCAGCCACCAAGTAAGGGGTACGGGAAACACCATATATTTT. As protein: CASSHQVRGTGNTIYF.

The rearrangement joins TRBV30 to TRBJ1-5, with 10 positions matching TRBD1. Germline V gene data show CDR1 as GTSNPN and CDR2 as SVGIG (reference sequence). This CDR3 contains 14 residues. V was clipped by 7 bases and J by 2 bases; unmatched bases: 5. The CDR3, as DNA: TGTGCCTCGATGGACAGGGGGGGCAATCAGCCCCAGCATTTT. This sequence encodes CASMDRGGNQPQHF.

The chain employs TRBV2 and TRBJ2-1; 8 positions agree with TRBD1. Per the germline V gene, CDR1 is SNHLY and CDR2 is FYNNEI. The CDR3 extends over 14 amino acids. V was clipped by 7 bases and J by 4 bases; unmatched bases: 6. CDR3 sequence reads: CASKGGQEYNEQFF. CDR3 DNA: TGTGCCAGCAAGGGGGGACAGGAGTACAATGAGCAGTTCTTC.

This sequence joins TRBV4-2 and TRBJ2-1; 7 bases fit TRBD2. Germline CDR1 is LGHNA and CDR2 is YNFKEQ. Unmatched junction bases numbered 12, after V lost 1 base and J lost 9 bases. The CDR3 contains 16 residues. The CDR3 here is CASSQGLGGEGGEQFF. In nucleotides, the CDR3 is TGTGCCAGCAGCCAAGGACTGGGCGGGGAGGGAGGTGAGCAGTTCTTC.

The sample holds one count of this clone. The chain links TRBV27 to TRBJ1-1; D is uncertain. The CDR3 spans 15 residues. The germline gives CDR1 MNHEY, CDR2 SMNVEV (reference sequence). V shed 1 base and J shed 5 bases, with 14 bases lying between them. The chain's CDR3 is CASSLLSIPETEAFF. CDR3 sequence (DNA): TGTGCCAGCAGTTTATTAAGTATACCTGAGACTGAAGCTTTCTTT.

This chain links TRBV4-1 with TRBJ2-4; TRBD2 might be the D (5 bases). The germline CDR1 and CDR2 sequences are MGHRA and YSYEKL. CDR3 size: 14 residues. The germline V and J ends were trimmed by 1 base and 9 bases, with 13 bases remaining between them. Written as DNA, the CDR3 is TGCGCCAGCAGCCAAGCTGACGGGGTGGTCATTCAGTACTTC. Translating gives CASSQADGVVIQYF.

The chain combines TRBV11-2 with TRBJ1-1, with TRBD1 as a possible D gene (5 bases). CDR3 size: 14 residues. The ends were cut back, 6 bases at V and 3 bases at J, with 14 bases in the middle. CDR1 is SGHAT and CDR2 is FQNNGV in the germline V gene. The CDR3 sequence is CASRLLGGYTEAFF. CDR3 DNA sequence: TGTGCCAGCAGGCTCCTGGGGGGGTACACTGAAGCTTTCTTT. The full variable domain, rest sourced from reference TRBV11-2 and TRBJ1-1, is EAGVAQSPRYKIIEKRQSVAFWCNPISGHATLYWYQQILGQGPKLLIQFQNNGVVDDSQLPKDRFSAERLKGVDSTLKIQPAKLEDSAVYLCASRLLGGYTEAFFGQGTRLTVV.

For this clone: Other DNA sequences within the sample encode an identical CDR3. V gene TRBV2 combines with J gene TRBJ2-2, with D perhaps TRBD1 (6 bases). The germline V and J ends were trimmed by 6 bases and 8 bases, with 16 bases remaining between them. The CDR3 totals 14 residues. The germline V gene encodes CDR1 SNHLY and CDR2 FYNNEI. The CDR3 nucleotides read TGTGCCAGCAGGGAACAGGGATTCACTGGGGAGCTGTTTTTT. Translating gives CASREQGFTGELFF.

V usage is TRBV19 and J usage is TRBJ2-2; TRBD1 aligns across 10 bases. The CDR3 is 16 amino acids. Trimming removed 7 bases from V and 0 bases from J; junction bases left unmatched: 5. Germline V gives CDR1 LNHDA, CDR2 SQIVND (reference sequence). CDR3 in amino acids: CASIRDRGANTGELFF. In nucleotides, the CDR3 is TGTGCCAGTATCCGGGACAGGGGCGCGAACACCGGGGAGCTGTTTTTT.

This chain uses TRBV5-1 with TRBJ2-7; D is perhaps TRBD2 (6 bases). Germline V gene sequence: CDR1 SGHRS, CDR2 YFSETQ. V lost 4 bases, J lost 3 bases, and 20 bases lay in between. The CDR3 is 16 residues long. The CDR3 reads CASSQRDSGIHYEQYF. The CDR3 nucleotides read TGCGCCAGCAGCCAAAGGGACTCCGGAATTCACTACGAGCAGTACTTC.

V gene TRBV7-8 combines with J gene TRBJ1-1; unclear D gene. Germline values: CDR1 SGHVS, CDR2 FQNEAQ. V was cut by 3 bases and J by 8 bases, with 13 bases left in between. CDR3 length: 13 residues. The CDR3 DNA sequence: TGTGCCAGCAGCTTCTCCGGAACGGGGGAAGCTTTCTTT. Amino acids: CASSFSGTGEAFF.

The V and J genes are TRBV4-1 and TRBJ1-5, with 8 nucleotides matching TRBD1. After removal of 3 bases from V and 3 bases from J, the junction contained 4 bases not matched to a gene. Per germline, CDR1 MGHRA and CDR2 YSYEKL. The CDR3 runs to 15 residues. CDR3: CASSHRQGNNQPQHF. The CDR3, as DNA: TGCGCCAGCAGCCATCGACAGGGGAACAATCAGCCCCAGCATTTT.

The chain couples TRBV30 to TRBJ1-1; the D gene is possibly TRBD1 (5 bases). Trimming removed 5 bases from V and 11 bases from J, with 15 bases in between. Germline CDR1 reads GTSNPN; CDR2 reads SVGIG (reference sequence). The CDR3 length is 11 residues. CDR3 DNA sequence: TGTGCCTGGGGTTCGGGGGTAACGGCTTTCTTT. This encodes CAWGSGVTAFF.

The chain carries TRBV6-1 and TRBJ1-2, with a tentative D call TRBD1 (5 bases). From germline, CDR1 is MNHNS and CDR2 SASEGT. The CDR3 is 12 amino acids. V lost 5 bases and J lost 6, with 10 bases in between. CDR3 sequence reads: CASSRKGNGYTF. In DNA, the CDR3 is TGTGCCAGCAGTCGGAAGGGGAATGGCTACACCTTC.

The chain links TRBV28 to TRBJ1-1; no definite D call. Per the germline V gene, CDR1 is MDHEN and CDR2 is SYDVKM. The CDR3 sequence is 11 residues long. The germline V and J ends were trimmed by 3 bases and 14 bases, with 13 bases remaining between them. CDR3 in DNA: TGTGCCAGCAGTTTTACCGGGATCGAATTCTTT. Its protein product is CASSFTGIEFF.

The chain combines TRBV6-1 with TRBJ2-7, with TRBD2 identical over 10 bases. The J segment lost 9 bases and the V segment lost 2 bases, leaving 7 bases of the junction unmatched. Germline-derived CDR1 and CDR2 are MNHNS and SASEGT. The CDR3 is 14 residues long. This CDR3 is CASSEPSGGATQYF. CDR3 coding DNA: TGTGCCAGCAGTGAACCCAGCGGGGGGGCGACGCAGTACTTC.